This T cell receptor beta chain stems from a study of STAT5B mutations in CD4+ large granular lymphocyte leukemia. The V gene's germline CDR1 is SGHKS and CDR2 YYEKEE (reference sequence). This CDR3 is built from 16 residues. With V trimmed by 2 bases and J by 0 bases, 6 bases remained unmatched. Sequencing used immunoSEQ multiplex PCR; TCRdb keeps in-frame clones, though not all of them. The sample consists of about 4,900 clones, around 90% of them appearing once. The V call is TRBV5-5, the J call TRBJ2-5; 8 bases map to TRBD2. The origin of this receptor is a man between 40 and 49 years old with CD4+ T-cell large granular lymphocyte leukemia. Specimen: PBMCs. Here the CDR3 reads CASSFGLASYQETQYF. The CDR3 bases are TGTGCCAGCAGCTTTGGACTAGCCTCGTACCAAGAGACCCAGTACTTC.